The present TCR beta chain was sequenced within a study of OX40 agonist ivuxolimab in advanced cancers. Study context: Dose-escalation subjects each had hepatocellular carcinoma, melanoma, renal cell or head and neck cancer.

Study-wide findings and caveats: CD8+ T cells (on average) carried more expanded clones than CD4+ T cells. Several nonresponders also turned out to have low normalized T-cell clonal expansion.

Germline lookup yields CDR1 SGHRS and CDR2 YFSETQ. The CDR3 sequence is 17 residues long. With V trimmed by 0 bases and J by 2 bases, 4 bases remained unmatched. A remark on this clone: The antigen is unknown.

Data came from immunoSEQ multiplex PCR; TCRdb stores just in-frame clones and leaves some out. The top ten hold about 1.1% of the sample, which has approximately 86,000 clones, more than 85% seen once. V gene TRBV5-1 combines with J gene TRBJ2-3; TRBD2 matches 12 bases. Sample: CD4+ or CD8+ T cells sorted from blood, taken in a trial of the OX40 agonist ivuxolimab. This clonotype was sampled from an adult with an advanced solid tumor such as melanoma, head and neck, liver or kidney cancer. The CDR3 bases are TGCGCCAGCAGCTTGGCCGGACTAGCGGGATTCACAGATACGCAGTATTTT. Protein sequence: CASSLAGLAGFTDTQYF.